The present TCR beta chain was sequenced within a study of cytomegalovirus exposure and HLA in healthy donors. Notes on this clone: What it binds is unknown.

Primers: 60 Vbeta forward and 13 Jbeta reverse. The assay was immunoSEQ multiplex PCR, and TCRdb's table has in-frame clones only and misses some. The sample comprises more than 90,000 clones, under 80% of which are singletons, and roughly 6.9% rests with the top ten. Germline V gene data show CDR1 as MNHEY and CDR2 as SMNVEV (reference sequence). The CDR3 length is 15 residues. V was cut by 2 bases and J by 4 bases, with 11 bases left in between. Study results and limitations: Most observed TCR sequences were rare, whereas some public TCRs were detected in many donors. TCR beta V- and J-gene trimming was later associated with a missense DCLRE1C variant.

The chain combines TRBV27 with TRBJ2-2, with D possibly TRBD1 on 6 matching bases. This TCR came from a man in his forties in good health and CMV-seropositive. Sequenced material: PBMCs. The CDR3 region has the DNA TGTGCCAGCAGTTTAAACAGGGCGGGCACCGGGGAGCTGTTTTTT. Translation gives CASSLNRAGTGELFF.